This T cell receptor (beta chain) was sequenced in a study of blood T cell repertoires in COVID-19. Profiled with immunoSEQ multiplex PCR; TCRdb holds only in-frame clones, not every one. This table has 40,000 to 45,000 clones, 92% appearing once. The CDR3 has 13 residues. Trimming cost V 3 bases and J 5 bases, with 11 bases left between them. Germline values: CDR1 SGHNT, CDR2 YYREEE (reference sequence). The receptor comes from a human donor in a cohort sampled during active COVID-19. Sample: peripheral blood. V and J are TRBV5-4 and TRBJ2-5, with D perhaps TRBD1 (6 bases). The CDR3 DNA is TGTGCCAGCAGCTCACAGGGTCCGGAGACCCAGTACTTC. Amino acids: CASSSQGPETQYF. Using reference TRBV5-4 and TRBJ2-5 for the parts outside the CDR3, the full variable domain is ETGVTQSPTHLIKTRGQQVTLRCSSQSGHNTVSWYQQALGQGPQFIFQYYREEENGRGNFPPRFSGLQFPNYSSELNVNALELDDSALYLCASSSQGPETQYFGPGTRLLVL.